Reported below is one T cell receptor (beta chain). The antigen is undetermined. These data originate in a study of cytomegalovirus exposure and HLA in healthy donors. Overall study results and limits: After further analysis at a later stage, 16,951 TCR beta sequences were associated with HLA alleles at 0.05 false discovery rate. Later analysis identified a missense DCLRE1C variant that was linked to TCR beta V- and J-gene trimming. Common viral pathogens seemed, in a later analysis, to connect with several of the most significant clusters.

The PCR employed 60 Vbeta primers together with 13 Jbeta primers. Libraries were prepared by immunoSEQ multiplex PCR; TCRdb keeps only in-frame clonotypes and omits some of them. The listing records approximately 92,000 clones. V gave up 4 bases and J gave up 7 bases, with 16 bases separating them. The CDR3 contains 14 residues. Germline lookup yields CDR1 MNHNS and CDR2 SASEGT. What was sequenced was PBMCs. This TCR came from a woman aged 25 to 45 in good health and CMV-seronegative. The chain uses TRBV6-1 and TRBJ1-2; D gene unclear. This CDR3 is CASSVYRAEGGYTF. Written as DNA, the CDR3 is TGTGCCAGCAGTGTGTACCGGGCTGAGGGTGGCTACACCTTC.